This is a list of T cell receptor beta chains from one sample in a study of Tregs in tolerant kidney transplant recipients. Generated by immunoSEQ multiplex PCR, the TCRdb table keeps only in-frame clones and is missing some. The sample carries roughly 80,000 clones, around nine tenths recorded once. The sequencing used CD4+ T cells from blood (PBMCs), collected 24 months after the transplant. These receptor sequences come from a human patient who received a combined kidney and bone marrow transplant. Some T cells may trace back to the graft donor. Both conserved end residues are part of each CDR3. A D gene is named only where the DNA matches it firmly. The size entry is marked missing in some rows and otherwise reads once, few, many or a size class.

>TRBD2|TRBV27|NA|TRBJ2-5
CASSLRNSGVQETQYF
TGTGCCAGCAGTTTACGGAATAGCGGGGTTCAAGAGACCCAGTACTTC
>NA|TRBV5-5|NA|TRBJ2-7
CASSSSALANEQYF
TGTGCCAGCAGCTCATCGGCGTTAGCAAACGAGCAGTACTTC
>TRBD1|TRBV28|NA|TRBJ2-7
CASSLFPTGAEQYF
TGTGCCAGCAGTTTATTTCCGACAGGGGCCGAGCAGTACTTC
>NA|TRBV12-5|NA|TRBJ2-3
CASGLGTTRDTQYF
TGTGCTAGTGGTTTGGGAACCACTAGAGATACGCAGTATTTT
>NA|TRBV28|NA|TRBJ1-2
CASSMLTVLHGYTF
TGTGCCAGCAGTATGCTGACAGTTCTCCATGGCTACACCTTC
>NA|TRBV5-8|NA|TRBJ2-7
CASSLRKFNEQYF
TGTGCCAGCAGCCTGAGGAAGTTTAACGAGCAGTACTTC
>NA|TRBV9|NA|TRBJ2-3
CASSARTPSSTDTQYF
TGTGCCAGCAGCGCCCGGACTCCGTCGAGCACAGATACGCAGTATTTT
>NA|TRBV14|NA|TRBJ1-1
CASSHWKGRYTEAFF
TGTGCCAGCAGCCATTGGAAAGGGAGGTACACTGAAGCTTTCTTT
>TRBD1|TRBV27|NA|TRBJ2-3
CASSLLLRDSALTDTQYF
TGTGCCAGCAGTTTATTGCTCCGGGACAGCGCCCTCACAGATACGCAGTATTTT
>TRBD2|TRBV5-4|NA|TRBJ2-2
CASTLAGPPTGELFF
TGTGCCAGCACCCTAGCGGGACCCCCAACCGGGGAGCTGTTTTTT
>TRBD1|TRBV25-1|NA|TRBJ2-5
CASSERDRGGPQETQYF
TGTGCCAGCAGTGAACGGGACAGGGGCGGGCCACAAGAGACCCAGTACTTC
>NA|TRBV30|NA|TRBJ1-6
CAGRPGGVSYNSPLHF
TGTGCCGGACGCCCAGGAGGGGTATCCTATAATTCCCCCCTCCACTTT
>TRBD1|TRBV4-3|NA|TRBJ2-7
CASSQVSRGNYEQYF
TGCGCCAGCAGCCAAGTGAGCAGGGGGAACTACGAGCAGTACTTC
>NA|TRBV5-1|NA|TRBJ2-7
CASSLGHLSPSYEQYF
TGCGCCAGCAGCTTGGGGCACCTCTCCCCCTCCTACGAGCAGTACTTC
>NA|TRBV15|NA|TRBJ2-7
CATSMGGSSYEQYF
TGTGCCACCAGTATGGGGGGTTCCTCCTACGAGCAGTACTTC
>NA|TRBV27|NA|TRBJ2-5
CASSASLWSAQYF
TGTGCCAGCAGCGCCTCCTTATGGTCGGCCCAGTACTTC
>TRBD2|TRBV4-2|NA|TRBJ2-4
CASSQEAGGGAKNIQYF
TGTGCCAGCAGCCAAGAAGCGGGCGGGGGGGCCAAAAACATTCAGTACTTC
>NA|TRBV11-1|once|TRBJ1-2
CASSPPGRAYGYTF
TGTGCCAGCAGCCCCCCGGGCAGGGCTTATGGCTACACCTTC
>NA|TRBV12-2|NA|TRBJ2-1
CASRLSCLAGGRGEQFF
TGTGCAAGTCGCTTAAGTTGCTTGGCGGGGGGCCGTGGTGAGCAGTTCTTC
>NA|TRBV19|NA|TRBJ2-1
CASTDKWFDEQFF
TGTGCCAGTACGGACAAATGGTTTGATGAGCAGTTCTTC
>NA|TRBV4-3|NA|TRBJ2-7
CASSQALFNGYEQYF
TGCGCCAGCAGCCAAGCACTCTTTAACGGCTACGAGCAGTACTTC
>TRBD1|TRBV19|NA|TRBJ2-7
CASSRLAGQGAIEQYF
TGTGCCAGTAGTAGGCTGGCCGGACAGGGGGCTATCGAGCAGTACTTC
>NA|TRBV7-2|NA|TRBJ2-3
CASSLERSTDTQYF
TGTGCCAGCAGCTTAGAACGGAGCACAGATACGCAGTATTTT
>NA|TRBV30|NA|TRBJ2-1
CAWSPPGSGNEQFF
TGTGCCTGGAGCCCCCCGGGATCGGGGAATGAGCAGTTCTTC
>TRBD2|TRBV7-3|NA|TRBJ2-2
CASSVASGLTGELFF
TGTGCCAGCAGTGTCGCTAGCGGGCTAACCGGGGAGCTGTTTTTT
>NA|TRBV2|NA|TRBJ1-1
CASTNPWGVGNTEAFF
TGTGCCAGCACCAACCCGTGGGGGGTTGGAAACACTGAAGCTTTCTTT
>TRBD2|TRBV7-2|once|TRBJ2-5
CASSPRRLAGAETQYF
TGTGCCAGCAGCCCGAGAAGACTAGCGGGAGCAGAGACCCAGTACTTC
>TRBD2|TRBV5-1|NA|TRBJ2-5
CASRPSGRAQETQYF
TGCGCCAGCAGGCCTAGCGGGAGGGCCCAAGAGACCCAGTACTTC
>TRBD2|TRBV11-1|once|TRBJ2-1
CASSFSPSGSNEQFF
TGTGCCAGCAGCTTTTCCCCTAGCGGGAGTAATGAGCAGTTCTTC
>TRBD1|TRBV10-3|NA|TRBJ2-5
CAISGRDREGQETQYF
TGTGCCATCAGTGGACGGGACAGGGAGGGCCAAGAGACCCAGTACTTC
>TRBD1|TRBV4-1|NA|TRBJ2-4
CASSQAWDRAKNIQYF
TGCGCCAGCAGCCAAGCCTGGGACAGGGCCAAAAACATTCAGTACTTC
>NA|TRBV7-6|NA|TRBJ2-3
CASSPSALGTDTQYF
TGTGCCAGCAGTCCCTCGGCCCTAGGCACAGATACGCAGTATTTT
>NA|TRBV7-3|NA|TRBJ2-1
CASSSTGPNEQFF
TGTGCCAGCAGCTCTACAGGGCCCAATGAGCAGTTCTTC
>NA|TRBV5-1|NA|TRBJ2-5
CASSLDGGGAETQYF
TGCGCCAGCAGCTTGGATGGCGGGGGCGCAGAGACCCAGTACTTC
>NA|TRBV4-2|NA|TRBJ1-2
CASSQGGKKPQNYGYTF
TGTGCCAGCAGCCAAGGAGGGAAGAAACCCCAAAACTATGGCTACACCTTC
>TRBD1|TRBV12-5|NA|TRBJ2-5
CASGSPSTGRETQYF
TGTGCTAGTGGTTCGCCTTCGACAGGGCGGGAGACCCAGTACTTC
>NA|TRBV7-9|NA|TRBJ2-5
CASSPRQTGLQETQYF
TGTGCCAGCAGCCCCCGCCAAACAGGGCTCCAAGAGACCCAGTACTTC
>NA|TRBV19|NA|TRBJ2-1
CASSNGRHLSYNEQFF
TGTGCCAGTAGTAATGGTCGACACCTCTCCTACAATGAGCAGTTCTTC
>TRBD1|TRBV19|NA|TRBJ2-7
CASWQGVRQSYEQYF
TGTGCCAGTTGGCAGGGGGTACGACAGTCTTACGAGCAGTACTTC
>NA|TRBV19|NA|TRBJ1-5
CASSSWGEDQPQHF
TGTGCCAGTAGTTCGTGGGGAGAGGATCAGCCCCAGCATTTT
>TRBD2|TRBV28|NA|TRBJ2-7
CASSSPSSGGYCSF
TGTGCCAGCAGTTCCCCATCTAGCGGGGGTTACTGTTCCTTC
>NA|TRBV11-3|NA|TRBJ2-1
CASSLSPGDYNEQFF
TGTGCCAGCAGCTTATCCCCCGGGGACTACAATGAGCAGTTCTTC
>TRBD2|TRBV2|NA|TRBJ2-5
CASTSGRSETQYF
TGTGCCAGCACCAGCGGGAGATCAGAGACCCAGTACTTC
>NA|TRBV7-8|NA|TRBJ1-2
CASSLVLTGWKANYGYTF
TGTGCCAGCAGCTTAGTCTTAACAGGGTGGAAGGCTAACTATGGCTACACCTTC
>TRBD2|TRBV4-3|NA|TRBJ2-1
CASSQRTPLGLAGEGSYNEQFF
TGCGCCAGCAGCCAACGGACCCCCTTGGGACTAGCGGGGGAGGGCTCCTACAATGAGCAGTTCTTC
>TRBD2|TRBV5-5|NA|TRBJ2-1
CASSLTSGGPPSYNEQFF
TGTGCCAGCAGCCTAACTAGCGGGGGGCCCCCCTCCTACAATGAGCAGTTCTTC
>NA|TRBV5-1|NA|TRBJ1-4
CASSLLPGGSEKLFF
TGCGCCAGCAGCTTACTGCCCGGAGGGTCCGAAAAACTGTTTTTT
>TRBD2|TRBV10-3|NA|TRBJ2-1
CAISESGTSGGHEQFF
TGTGCCATCAGTGAGTCTGGGACTAGCGGGGGTCATGAGCAGTTCTTC
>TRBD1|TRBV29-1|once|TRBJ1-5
CSVRDRDHYSNQPQHF
TGCAGCGTTCGGGACAGGGACCATTATAGCAATCAGCCCCAGCATTTT
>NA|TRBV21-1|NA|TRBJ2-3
CASSKGLERGEASTDTQYF
TGTGCCAGCAGCAAAGGACTAGAGCGGGGGGAAGCTAGCACAGATACGCAGTATTTT
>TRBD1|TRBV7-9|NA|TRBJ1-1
CASKGTANTEAFF
TGTGCCAGCAAAGGGACAGCGAACACTGAAGCTTTCTTT